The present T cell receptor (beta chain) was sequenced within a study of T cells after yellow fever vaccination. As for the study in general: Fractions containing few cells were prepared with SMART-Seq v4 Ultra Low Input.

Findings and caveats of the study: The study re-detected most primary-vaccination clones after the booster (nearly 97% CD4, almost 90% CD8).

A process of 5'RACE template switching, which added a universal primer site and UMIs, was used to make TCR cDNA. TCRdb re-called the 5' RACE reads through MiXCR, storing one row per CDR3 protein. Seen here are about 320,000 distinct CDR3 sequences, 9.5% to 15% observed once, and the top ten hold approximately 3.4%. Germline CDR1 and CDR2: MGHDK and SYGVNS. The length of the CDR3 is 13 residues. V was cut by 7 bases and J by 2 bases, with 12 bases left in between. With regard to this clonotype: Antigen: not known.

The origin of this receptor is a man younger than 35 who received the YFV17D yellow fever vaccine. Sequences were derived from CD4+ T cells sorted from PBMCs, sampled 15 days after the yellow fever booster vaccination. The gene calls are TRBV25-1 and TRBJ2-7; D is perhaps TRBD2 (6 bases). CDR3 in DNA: TGTGCCAGCATCACCCGGGAGCCCTACGAGCAGTACTTC. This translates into CASITREPYEQYF.